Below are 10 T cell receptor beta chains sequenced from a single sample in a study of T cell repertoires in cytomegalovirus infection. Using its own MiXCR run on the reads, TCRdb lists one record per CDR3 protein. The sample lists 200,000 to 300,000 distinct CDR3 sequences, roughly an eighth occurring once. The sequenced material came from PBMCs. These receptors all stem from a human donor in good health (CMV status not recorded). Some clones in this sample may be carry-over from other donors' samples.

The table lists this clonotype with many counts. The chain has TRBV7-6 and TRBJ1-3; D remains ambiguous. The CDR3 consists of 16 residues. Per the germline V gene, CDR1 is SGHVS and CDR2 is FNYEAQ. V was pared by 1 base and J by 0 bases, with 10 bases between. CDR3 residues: CASSLGTVDSGNTIYF. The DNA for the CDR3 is TGTGCCAGCAGCTTAGGGACTGTAGACTCTGGAAACACCATATATTTT.

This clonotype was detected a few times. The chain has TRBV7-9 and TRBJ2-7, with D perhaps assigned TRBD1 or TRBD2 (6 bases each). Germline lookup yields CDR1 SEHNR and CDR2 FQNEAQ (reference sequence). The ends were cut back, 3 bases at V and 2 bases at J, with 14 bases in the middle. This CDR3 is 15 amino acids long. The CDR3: CASSFLGGLAYEQYF. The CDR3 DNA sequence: TGTGCCAGCAGCTTCTTAGGGGGGTTGGCCTACGAGCAGTACTTC.

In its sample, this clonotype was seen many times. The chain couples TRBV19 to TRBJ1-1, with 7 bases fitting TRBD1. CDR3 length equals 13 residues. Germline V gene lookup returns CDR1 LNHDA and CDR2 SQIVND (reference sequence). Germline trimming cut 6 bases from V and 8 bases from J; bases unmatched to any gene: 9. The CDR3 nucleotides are TGTGCCAGTAGACTTCAGGGGGTTGGGGAAGCTTTCTTT. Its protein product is CASRLQGVGEAFF. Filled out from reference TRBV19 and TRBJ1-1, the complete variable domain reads DGGITQSPKYLFRKEGQNVTLSCEQNLNHDAMYWYRQDPGQGLRLIYYSQIVNDFQKGDIAEGYSVSREKKESFPLTVTSAQKNPTAFYLCASRLQGVGEAFFGQGTRLTVV.

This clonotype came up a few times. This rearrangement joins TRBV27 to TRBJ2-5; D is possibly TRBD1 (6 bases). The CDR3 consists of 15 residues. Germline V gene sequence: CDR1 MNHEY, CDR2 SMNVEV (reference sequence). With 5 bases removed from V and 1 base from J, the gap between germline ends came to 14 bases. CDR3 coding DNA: TGTGCCAGCAGTCCCACGACAGGCCTCCAAGAGACCCAGTACTTC. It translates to CASSPTTGLQETQYF.

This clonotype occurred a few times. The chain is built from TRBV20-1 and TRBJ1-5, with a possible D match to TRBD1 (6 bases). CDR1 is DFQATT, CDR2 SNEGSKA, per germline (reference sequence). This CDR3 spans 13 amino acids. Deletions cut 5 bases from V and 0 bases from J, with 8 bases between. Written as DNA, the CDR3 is TGCAGTGCTCGGACAGATAGCAATCAGCCCCAGCATTTT. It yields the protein CSARTDSNQPQHF.

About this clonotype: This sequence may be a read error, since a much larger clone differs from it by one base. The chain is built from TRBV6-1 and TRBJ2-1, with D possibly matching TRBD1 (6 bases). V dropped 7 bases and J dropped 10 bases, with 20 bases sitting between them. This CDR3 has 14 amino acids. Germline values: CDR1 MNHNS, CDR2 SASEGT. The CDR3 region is CASIFTGSSTEQFF. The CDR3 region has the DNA TGTGCCAGCATTTTTACAGGGTCGTCGACGGAGCAGTTCTTC.

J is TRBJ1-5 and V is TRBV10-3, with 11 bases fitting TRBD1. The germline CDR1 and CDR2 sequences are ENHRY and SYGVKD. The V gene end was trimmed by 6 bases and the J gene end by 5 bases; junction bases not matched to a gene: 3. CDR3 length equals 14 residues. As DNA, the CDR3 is TGTGCCATCAGGGGGACAGGGGGTGATCAGCCCCAGCATTTT. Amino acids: CAIRGTGGDQPQHF.

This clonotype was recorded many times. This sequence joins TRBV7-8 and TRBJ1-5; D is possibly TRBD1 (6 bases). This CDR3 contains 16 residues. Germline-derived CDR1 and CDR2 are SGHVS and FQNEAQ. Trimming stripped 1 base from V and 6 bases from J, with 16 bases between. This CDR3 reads CASSLEAGTWGQPQHF. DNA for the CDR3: TGTGCCAGCAGCTTAGAGGCCGGGACATGGGGTCAGCCCCAGCATTTT. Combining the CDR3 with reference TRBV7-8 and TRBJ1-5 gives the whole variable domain GAGVSQSPRYKVAKRGQDVALRCDPISGHVSLFWYQQALGQGPEFLTYFQNEAQLDKSGLPSDRFFAERPEGSVSTLKIQRTQQEDSAVYLCASSLEAGTWGQPQHFGDGTRLSIL.

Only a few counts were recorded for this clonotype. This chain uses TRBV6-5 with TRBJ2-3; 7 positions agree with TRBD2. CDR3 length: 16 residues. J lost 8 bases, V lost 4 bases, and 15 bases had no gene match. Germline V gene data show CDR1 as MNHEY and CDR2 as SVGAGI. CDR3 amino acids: CASSLSTAGVSSTQYF. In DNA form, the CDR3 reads TGTGCCAGCAGTTTATCAACGGCGGGAGTCTCTTCTACGCAGTATTTT.

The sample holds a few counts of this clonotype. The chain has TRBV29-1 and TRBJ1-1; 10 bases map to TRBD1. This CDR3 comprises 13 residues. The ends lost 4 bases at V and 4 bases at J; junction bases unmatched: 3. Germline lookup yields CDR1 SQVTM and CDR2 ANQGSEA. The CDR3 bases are TGCAGCGTTGGACGGACAGGGGGCACTGAAGCTTTCTTT. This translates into CSVGRTGGTEAFF.